Sequencing of this T cell receptor (beta chain) was carried out in a study of blood T cells in healthy people across ages. With respect to this clonotype: Its target is unknown.

Regarding the study as a whole: TCR beta diversity per million T cells fell roughly linearly with age. PBMCs were not sorted, which prevented a conclusive comparison of naive versus antigen-experienced cells.

Next came a second PCR, run for 7 to 11 cycles, which used a sample-barcoded 5' primer along with a J-beta primer mix. TCRdb passed the 5' RACE reads through MiXCR, listing each CDR3 protein once. The table has 1.5 million to 2 million distinct CDR3 sequences, roughly 52% seen once. CDR3 length: 14 residues. Trimming removed 6 bases from V and 7 bases from J, with 19 bases in between. Germline loops: CDR1 SQVTM, CDR2 ANQGSEA. V and J are TRBV29-1 and TRBJ2-1, with a possible D match to TRBD1 (5 bases). The sample comprised blood. The clonotype was recovered from a woman between 35 and 50 years old in good health. The CDR3 DNA sequence: TGCAGCGTCCCCCCCAGGGAACCGCTTAATGAGCAGTTCTTC. Its translation: CSVPPREPLNEQFF.